The present TCR beta chain was sequenced within a study of CXCR3-negative and CXCR3-positive naive CD8 T cells. Study conclusions and caveats: It was found that naive subsets had comparable surface CD5, and TCR strength was inferred from TRB CDR3 properties. Within a donor, both naive subsets shared TRBV-TRBJ usage, unlike memory cells. Diversity in memory CD8+ cells fell much lower than the comparably high levels seen in both naive subsets.

It was by 5' RACE with UMI labels that the TRB cDNA libraries were prepared. TCRdb re-analyzed the 5' RACE reads; it lists each CDR3 protein once, without DNA. The sample totals around 60,000 distinct CDR3 sequences. This CDR3 is 12 amino acids long. As to this clonotype: Antigen: not known.

The sequence came from a human donor in good health. Some clones in this sample may be carry-over from other donors' samples. The sequencing input was naive CXCR3- CD8+ T cells from blood. As to subset: CD45RO-CCR7+CD27+CD95- naive CD8+ T cells lacking CXCR3 (TNR3-). This rearrangement joins TRBV12-3 or TRBV12-4 to TRBJ2-1; TCRdb selects TRBD2, and the lack of DNA leaves this call unchecked. This CDR3 reads CASSLGVDEQFF.